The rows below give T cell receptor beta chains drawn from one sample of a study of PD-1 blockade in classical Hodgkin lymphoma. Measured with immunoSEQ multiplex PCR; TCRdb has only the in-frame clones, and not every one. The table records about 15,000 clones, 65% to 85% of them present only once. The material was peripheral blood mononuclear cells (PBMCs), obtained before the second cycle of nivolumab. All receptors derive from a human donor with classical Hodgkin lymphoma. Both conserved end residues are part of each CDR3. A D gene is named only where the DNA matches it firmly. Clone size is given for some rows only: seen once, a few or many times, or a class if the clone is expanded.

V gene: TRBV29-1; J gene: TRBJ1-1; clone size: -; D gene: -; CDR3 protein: CSVESGMNTEAFF; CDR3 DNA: TGCAGCGTTGAGTCCGGGATGAACACTGAAGCTTTCTTT
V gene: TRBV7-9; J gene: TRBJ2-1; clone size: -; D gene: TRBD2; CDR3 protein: CASSSGGSSYNEQFF; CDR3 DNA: TGTGCCAGCAGCTCCGGGGGGAGCTCCTACAATGAGCAGTTCTTC
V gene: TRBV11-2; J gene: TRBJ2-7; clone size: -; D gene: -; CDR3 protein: CASSFSDGGEQYF; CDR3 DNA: TGTGCCAGCAGCTTTAGCGACGGGGGCGAGCAGTACTTC
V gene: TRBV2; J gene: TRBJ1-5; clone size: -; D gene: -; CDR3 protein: CASTGRLFNQPQHF; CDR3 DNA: TGTGCCAGCACGGGCAGGCTGTTCAATCAGCCCCAGCATTTT
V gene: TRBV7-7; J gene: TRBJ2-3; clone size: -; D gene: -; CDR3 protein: CASSYGGAGDTQYF; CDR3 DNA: TGTGCTAGCAGCTATGGAGGGGCGGGTGATACGCAGTATTTT
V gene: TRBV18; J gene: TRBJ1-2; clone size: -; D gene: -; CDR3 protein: CASSPAGRAVNYGYTF; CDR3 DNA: TGTGCCAGCTCACCAGCGGGCAGGGCAGTTAACTATGGCTACACCTTC
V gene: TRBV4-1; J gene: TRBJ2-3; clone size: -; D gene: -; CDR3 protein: CASSQVSGARGSTDTQYF; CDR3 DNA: TGCGCCAGCAGCCAAGTTTCGGGAGCGAGGGGAAGCACAGATACGCAGTATTTT
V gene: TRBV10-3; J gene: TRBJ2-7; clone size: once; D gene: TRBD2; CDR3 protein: CAIRSNPGTITQQYF; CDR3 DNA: TGTGCCATCAGGAGTAATCCCGGGACTATAACGCAACAGTACTTC
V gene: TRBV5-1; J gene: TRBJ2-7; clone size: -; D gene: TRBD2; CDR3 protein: CASSSGGREVQYF; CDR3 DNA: TGCGCCAGCAGCTCCGGGGGGAGGGAGGTGCAGTACTTC
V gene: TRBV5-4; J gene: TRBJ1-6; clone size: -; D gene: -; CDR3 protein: CASSHTDNSYNSPLHF; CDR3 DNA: TGTGCCAGCAGCCATACGGACAACTCCTATAATTCACCCCTCCACTTT
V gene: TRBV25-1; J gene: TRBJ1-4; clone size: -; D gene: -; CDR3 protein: CASSVPGATNEKLFF; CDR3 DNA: TGTGCCAGCAGTGTCCCGGGGGCAACTAATGAAAAACTGTTTTTT
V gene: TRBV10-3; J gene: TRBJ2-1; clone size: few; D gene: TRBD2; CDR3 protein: CAISESRASGDNNEQFF; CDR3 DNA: TGTGCCATCAGTGAGTCACGTGCTAGCGGGGATAACAATGAGCAGTTCTTC
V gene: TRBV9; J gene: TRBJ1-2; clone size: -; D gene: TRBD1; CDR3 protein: CASSSQGAYYGYTF; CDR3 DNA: TGTGCCAGCAGCTCCCAGGGGGCGTACTATGGCTACACCTTC
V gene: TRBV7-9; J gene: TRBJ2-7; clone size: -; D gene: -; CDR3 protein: CASSSDRPPYEQYF; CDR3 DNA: TGTGCCAGCAGCAGTGACAGGCCACCATACGAGCAGTACTTC
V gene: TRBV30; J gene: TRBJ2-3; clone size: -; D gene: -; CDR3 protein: CAWSVVGTDTQYF; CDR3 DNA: TGTGCCTGGAGTGTGGTTGGCACAGATACGCAGTATTTT
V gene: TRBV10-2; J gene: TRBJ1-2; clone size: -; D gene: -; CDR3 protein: CAIHTGVLGYGYTF; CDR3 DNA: TGCGCCATCCATACAGGTGTCCTGGGGTATGGCTACACCTTC
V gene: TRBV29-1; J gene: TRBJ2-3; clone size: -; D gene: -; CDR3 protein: CSVEDLQYLDGTQYF; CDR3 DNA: TGCAGCGTTGAAGATCTTCAGTATCTAGATGGTACGCAGTATTTT
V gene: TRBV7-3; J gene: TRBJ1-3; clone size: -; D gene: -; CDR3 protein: CASSSYSGGTIYF; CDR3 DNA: TGTGCCAGCAGCTCCTACTCTGGTGGCACCATATATTTT
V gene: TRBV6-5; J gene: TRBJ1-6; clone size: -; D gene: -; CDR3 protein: CASSSDSLWSPLHF; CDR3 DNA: TGTGCCAGCAGTTCGGACAGTCTCTGGTCACCCCTCCACTTT
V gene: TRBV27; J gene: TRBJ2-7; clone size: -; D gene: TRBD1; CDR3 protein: CASSPYGQGYEQYF; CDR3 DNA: TGTGCCAGCAGTCCCTATGGACAGGGCTACGAGCAGTACTTC
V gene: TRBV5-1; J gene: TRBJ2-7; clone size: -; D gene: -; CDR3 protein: CASSLIRETEQYF; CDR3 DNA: TGCGCCAGCAGCTTGATCCGAGAAACCGAGCAGTACTTC
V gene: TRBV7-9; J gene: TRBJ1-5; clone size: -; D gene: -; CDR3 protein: CALGGTHFNQPQHF; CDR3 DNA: TGTGCCCTAGGCGGCACCCATTTCAATCAGCCCCAGCATTTT
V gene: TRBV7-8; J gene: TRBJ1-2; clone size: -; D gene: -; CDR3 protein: CASSLEVAGISNYGYTF; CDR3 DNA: TGTGCCAGCAGCTTAGAAGTAGCCGGTATTTCTAACTATGGCTACACCTTC
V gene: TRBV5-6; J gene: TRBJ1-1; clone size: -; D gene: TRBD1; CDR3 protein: CASSIWTGGTWYTEAFF; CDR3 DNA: TGTGCCAGCAGCATATGGACAGGGGGCACATGGTACACTGAAGCTTTCTTT
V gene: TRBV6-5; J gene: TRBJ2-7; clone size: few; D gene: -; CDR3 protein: CASSFIQGSYEQYF; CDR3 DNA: TGTGCCAGCAGTTTCATTCAGGGATCCTACGAGCAGTACTTC
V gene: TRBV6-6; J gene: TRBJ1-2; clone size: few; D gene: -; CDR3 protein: CASSYAQSYGYTF; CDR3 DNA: TGTGCCAGCAGTTACGCGCAGTCCTATGGCTACACCTTC
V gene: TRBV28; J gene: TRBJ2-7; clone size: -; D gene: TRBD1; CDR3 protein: CASRGTGSSYEQYF; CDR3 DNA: TGTGCCAGCAGGGGGACAGGGAGCTCCTACGAGCAGTACTTC
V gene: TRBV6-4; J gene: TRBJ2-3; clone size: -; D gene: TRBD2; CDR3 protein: CASSNLAGSVDTQYF; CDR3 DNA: TGTGCCAGCAGTAACCTAGCGGGATCGGTAGATACGCAGTATTTT
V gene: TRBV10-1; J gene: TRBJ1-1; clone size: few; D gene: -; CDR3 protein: CASSAGNTEAFF; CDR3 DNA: TGCGCCAGCAGTGCGGGGAACACTGAAGCTTTCTTT
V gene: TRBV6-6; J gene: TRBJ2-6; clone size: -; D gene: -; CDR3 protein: CASSYAPDSSNVLTF; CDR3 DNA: TGTGCCAGCAGTTACGCGCCTGACAGCTCCAACGTCCTGACTTTC
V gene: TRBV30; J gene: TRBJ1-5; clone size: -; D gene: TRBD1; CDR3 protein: CDRGQGNQPQHF; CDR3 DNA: TGTGACAGGGGGCAGGGCAATCAGCCCCAGCATTTT
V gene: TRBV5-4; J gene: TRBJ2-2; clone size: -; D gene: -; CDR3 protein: CASSRGDWTGELFF; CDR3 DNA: TGTGCCAGCAGCCGCGGGGATTGGACCGGGGAGCTGTTTTTT
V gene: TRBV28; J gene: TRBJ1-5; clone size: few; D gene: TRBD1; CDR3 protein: CASSLLGQGGQPQHF; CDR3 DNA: TGTGCCAGCAGTTTATTGGGGCAGGGGGGTCAGCCCCAGCATTTT
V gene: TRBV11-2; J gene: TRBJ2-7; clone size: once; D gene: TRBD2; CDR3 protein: CASTPSRTSATYEQYF; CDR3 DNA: TGTGCCAGCACCCCCAGTCGGACTAGCGCTACCTACGAGCAGTACTTC
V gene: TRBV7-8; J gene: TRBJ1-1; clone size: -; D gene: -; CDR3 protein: CASSGWGDTEAFF; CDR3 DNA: TGTGCCAGCAGCGGTTGGGGGGACACTGAAGCTTTCTTT
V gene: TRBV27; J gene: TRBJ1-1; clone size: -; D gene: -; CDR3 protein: CASRKLNTEAFF; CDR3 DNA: TGTGCCAGCAGGAAATTGAACACTGAAGCTTTCTTT
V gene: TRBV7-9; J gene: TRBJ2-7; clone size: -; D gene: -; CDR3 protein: CASSNPPRGAPYEQYF; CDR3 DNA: TGTGCCAGCAGCAACCCACCGAGGGGGGCCCCCTACGAGCAGTACTTC
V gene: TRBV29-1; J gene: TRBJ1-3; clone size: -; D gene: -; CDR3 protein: CSAVAHSGNTIYF; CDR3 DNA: TGCAGCGCCGTGGCCCACTCTGGAAACACCATATATTTT
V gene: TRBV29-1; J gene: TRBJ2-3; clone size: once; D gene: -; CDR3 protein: CSVEDLSKIGTDTQYF; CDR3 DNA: TGCAGCGTTGAAGACCTCAGTAAGATAGGCACAGATACGCAGTATTTT
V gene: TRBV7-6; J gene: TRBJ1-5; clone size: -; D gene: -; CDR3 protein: CASSSRVGGYQPQHF; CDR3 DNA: TGTGCCAGCAGCTCCCGAGTCGGGGGGTATCAGCCCCAGCATTTT
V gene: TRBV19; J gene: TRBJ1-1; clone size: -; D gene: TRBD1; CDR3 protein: CASSLDRGMNTEAFF; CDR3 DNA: TGTGCCAGTAGTTTAGACAGGGGGATGAACACTGAAGCTTTCTTT
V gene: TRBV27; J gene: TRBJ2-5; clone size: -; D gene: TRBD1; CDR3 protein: CASSSDRGRETQYF; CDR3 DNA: TGTGCCAGCAGTTCGGACAGGGGGAGGGAGACCCAGTACTTC
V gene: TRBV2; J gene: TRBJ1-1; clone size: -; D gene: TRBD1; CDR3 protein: CASTKDRGTEAFF; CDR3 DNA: TGTGCCAGCACTAAAGACAGGGGGACTGAAGCTTTCTTT
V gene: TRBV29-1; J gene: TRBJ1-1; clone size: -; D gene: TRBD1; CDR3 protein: CSGGTGRYTEAFF; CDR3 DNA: TGCAGCGGTGGGACAGGGAGGTACACTGAAGCTTTCTTT
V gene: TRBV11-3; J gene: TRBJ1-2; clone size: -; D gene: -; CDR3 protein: CASNLNGAYGYTF; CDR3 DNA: TGTGCCAGCAACCTTAACGGGGCGTATGGCTACACCTTC
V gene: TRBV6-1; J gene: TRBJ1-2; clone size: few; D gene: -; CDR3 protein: CASSEGTYGYTF; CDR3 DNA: TGTGCCAGCAGTGAAGGAACCTATGGCTACACCTTC
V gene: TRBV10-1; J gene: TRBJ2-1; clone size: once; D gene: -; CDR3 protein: CASSESWWGYNEQFF; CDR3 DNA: TGCGCCAGCAGTGAGTCCTGGTGGGGCTACAATGAGCAGTTCTTC
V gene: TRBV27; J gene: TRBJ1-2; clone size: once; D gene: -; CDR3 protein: CASSSSYGYTF; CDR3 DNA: TGTGCCAGCAGTTCCTCCTATGGCTACACCTTC
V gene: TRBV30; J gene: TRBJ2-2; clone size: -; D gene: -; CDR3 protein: CAWGGIMSGELFF; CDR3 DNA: TGTGCTTGGGGCGGGATTATGAGCGGGGAGCTGTTTTTT
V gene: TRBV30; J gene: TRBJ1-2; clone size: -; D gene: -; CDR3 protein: CAWSVLQIDNYGYTF; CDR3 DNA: TGTGCCTGGAGTGTACTCCAGATAGATAACTATGGCTACACCTTC